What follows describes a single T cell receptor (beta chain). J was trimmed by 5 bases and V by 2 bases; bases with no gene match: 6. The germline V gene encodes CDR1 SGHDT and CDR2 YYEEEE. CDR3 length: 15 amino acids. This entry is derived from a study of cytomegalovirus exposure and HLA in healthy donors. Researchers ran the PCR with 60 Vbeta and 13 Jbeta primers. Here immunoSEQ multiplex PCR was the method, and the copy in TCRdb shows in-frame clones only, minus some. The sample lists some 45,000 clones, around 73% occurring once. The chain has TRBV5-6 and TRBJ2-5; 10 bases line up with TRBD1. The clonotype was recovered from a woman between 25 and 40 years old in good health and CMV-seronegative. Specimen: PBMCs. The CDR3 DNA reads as TGTGCCAGCAGCTTCCGGGACAGGGGAGGGGAGACCCAGTACTTC. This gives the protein CASSFRDRGGETQYF. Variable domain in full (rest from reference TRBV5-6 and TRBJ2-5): DAGVTQSPTHLIKTRGQQVTLRCSPKSGHDTVSWYQQALGQGPQFIFQYYEEEERQRGNFPDRFSGHQFPNYSSELNVNALLLGDSALYLCASSFRDRGGETQYFGPGTRLLVL.